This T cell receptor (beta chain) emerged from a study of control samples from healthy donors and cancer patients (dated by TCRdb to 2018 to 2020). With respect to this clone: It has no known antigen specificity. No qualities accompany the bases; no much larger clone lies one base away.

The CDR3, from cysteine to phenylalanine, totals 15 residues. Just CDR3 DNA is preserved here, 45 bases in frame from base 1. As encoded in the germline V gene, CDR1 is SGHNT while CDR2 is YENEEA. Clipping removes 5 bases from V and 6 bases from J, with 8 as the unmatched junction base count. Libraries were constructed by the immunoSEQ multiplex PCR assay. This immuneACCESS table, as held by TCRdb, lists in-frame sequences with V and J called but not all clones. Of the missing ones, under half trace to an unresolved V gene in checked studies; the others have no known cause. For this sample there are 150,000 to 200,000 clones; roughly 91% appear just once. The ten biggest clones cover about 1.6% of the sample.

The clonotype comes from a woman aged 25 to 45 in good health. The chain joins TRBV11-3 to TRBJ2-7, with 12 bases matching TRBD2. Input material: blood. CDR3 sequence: CASSPGTTSGSEQYF. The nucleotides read TGTGCCAGCAGCCCAGGGACGACTAGCGGGAGCGAGCAGTACTTC.